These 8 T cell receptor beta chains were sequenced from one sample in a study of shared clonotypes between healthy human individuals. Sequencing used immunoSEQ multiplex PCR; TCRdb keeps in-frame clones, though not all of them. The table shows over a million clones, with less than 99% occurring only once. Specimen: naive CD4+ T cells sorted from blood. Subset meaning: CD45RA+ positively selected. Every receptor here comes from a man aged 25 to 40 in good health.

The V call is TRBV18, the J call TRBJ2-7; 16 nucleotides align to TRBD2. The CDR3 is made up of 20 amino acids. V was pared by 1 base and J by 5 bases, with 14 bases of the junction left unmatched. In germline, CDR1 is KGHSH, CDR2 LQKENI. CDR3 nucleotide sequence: TGTGCCAGCTCACCACGAGAGTTCGGGACTAGCGGGAGGGCCGGCCACGAGCAGTACTTC. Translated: CASSPREFGTSGRAGHEQYF.

The CDR3 nucleotides read TGTGCCACCAGCGGGGCCCCCGGGGAGCTGTTTTTT. Its protein product is CATSGAPGELFF. This sequence joins TRBV15 and TRBJ2-2; TRBD1 might be the D (5 bases). Germline assignment: CDR1 LNHNV and CDR2 YYDKDF (reference sequence). This CDR3 contains 12 residues. Trimming left V 5 bases short and J 6 bases short, with 7 bases between.

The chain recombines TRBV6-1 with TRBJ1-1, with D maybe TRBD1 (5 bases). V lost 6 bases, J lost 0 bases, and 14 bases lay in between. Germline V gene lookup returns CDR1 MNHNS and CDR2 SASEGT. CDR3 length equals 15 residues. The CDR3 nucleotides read TGTGCCAGCAGGGAGTGGGGGACGGTGAACACTGAAGCTTTCTTT. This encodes CASREWGTVNTEAFF.

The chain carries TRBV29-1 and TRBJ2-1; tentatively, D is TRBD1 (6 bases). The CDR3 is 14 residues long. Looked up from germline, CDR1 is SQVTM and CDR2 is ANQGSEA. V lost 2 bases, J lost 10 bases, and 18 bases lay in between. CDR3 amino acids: CSVEKQGSIWEQFF. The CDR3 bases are TGCAGCGTTGAAAAACAGGGATCAATTTGGGAGCAGTTCTTC.

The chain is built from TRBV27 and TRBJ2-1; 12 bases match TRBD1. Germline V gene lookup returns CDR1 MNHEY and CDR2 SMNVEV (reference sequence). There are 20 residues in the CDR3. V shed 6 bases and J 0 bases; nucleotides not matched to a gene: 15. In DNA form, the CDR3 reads TGTGCCAGCAGGAAGGGGGGACAGGGGGCTATACAGAGCTCCTACAATGAGCAGTTCTTC. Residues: CASRKGGQGAIQSSYNEQFF.

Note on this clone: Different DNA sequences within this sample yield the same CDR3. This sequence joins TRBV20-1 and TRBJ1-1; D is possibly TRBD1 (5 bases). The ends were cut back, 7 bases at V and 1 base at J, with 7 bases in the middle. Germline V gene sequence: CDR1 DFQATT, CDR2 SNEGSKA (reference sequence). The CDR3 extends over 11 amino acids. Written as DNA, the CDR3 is TGCAGTGGTAGGGGGAACACTGAAGCTTTCTTT. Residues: CSGRGNTEAFF.

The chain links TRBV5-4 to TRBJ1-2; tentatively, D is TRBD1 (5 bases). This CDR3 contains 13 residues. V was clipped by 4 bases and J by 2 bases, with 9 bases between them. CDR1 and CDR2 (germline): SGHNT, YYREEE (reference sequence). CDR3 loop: CASSPDKNYGYTF. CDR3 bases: TGTGCCAGCAGCCCGGACAAAAACTATGGCTACACCTTC. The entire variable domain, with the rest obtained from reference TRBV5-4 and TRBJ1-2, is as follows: ETGVTQSPTHLIKTRGQQVTLRCSSQSGHNTVSWYQQALGQGPQFIFQYYREEENGRGNFPPRFSGLQFPNYSSELNVNALELDDSALYLCASSPDKNYGYTFGSGTRLTVV.

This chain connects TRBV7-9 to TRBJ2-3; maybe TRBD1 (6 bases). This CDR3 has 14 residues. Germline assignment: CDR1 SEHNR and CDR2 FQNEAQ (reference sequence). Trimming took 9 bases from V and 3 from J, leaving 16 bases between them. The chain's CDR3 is CASELTGRTDTQYF. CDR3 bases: TGTGCCAGTGAACTTACAGGGAGAACAGATACGCAGTATTTT.